This record looks at one TCR beta chain sequence and its context. The sample originates from a study of blood T cell repertoires in COVID-19. Overall study: Collection of acute and convalescent COVID-19 samples took place in the United States, Italy and Spain. Sample material is recorded as cDNA or gDNA derived from T cells, B-cell-depleted T cells, or PBMCs.

Methods used by the authors: Cell counts per sample came from amplifying reference gene primers. Clones were sequenced by immunoSEQ multiplex PCR, and TCRdb holds only the in-frame ones, with some missing. V and J calls and clone size are copied from that table; D and trimming were computed from the DNA. The sample holds approximately 120,000 clones, about 75% seen once. Specimen: peripheral blood. The clonotype was recovered from a man older than 75 with acute or convalescent COVID-19.

CDR3 bases: TGCGCCAGCAGCTTGGAGGGTAGTAGCGTCCGCGAGCAGTACTTC. This sequence encodes CASSLEGSSVREQYF. This chain links TRBV5-1 with TRBJ2-7, with a tentative D call TRBD2 (5 bases). Per germline, CDR1 SGHRS and CDR2 YFSETQ. V lost 0 bases and J 6 bases, leaving 16 bases between the germline ends. The length of the CDR3 is 15 residues. The whole variable domain, remainder taken from reference TRBV5-1 and TRBJ2-7, is KAGVTQTPRYLIKTRGQQVTLSCSPISGHRSVSWYQQTPGQGLQFLFEYFSETQRNKGNFPGRFSGRQFSNSRSEMNVSTLELGDSALYLCASSLEGSSVREQYFGPGTRLTVT.